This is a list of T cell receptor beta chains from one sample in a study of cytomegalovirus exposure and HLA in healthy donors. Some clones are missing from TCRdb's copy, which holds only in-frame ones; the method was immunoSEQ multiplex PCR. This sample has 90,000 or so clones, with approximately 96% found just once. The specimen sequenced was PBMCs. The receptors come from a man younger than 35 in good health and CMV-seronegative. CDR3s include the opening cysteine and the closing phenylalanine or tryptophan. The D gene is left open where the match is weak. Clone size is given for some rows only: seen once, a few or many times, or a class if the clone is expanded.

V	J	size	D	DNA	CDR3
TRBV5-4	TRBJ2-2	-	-	TGTGCCAGCAGCCCGGGGGAGCGGAGGGACACCGGGGAGCTGTTTTTT	CASSPGERRDTGELFF
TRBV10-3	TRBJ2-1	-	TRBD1	TGTGCCATCAGAAAGACGGGACAGGAGCACAATGAGCAGTTCTTC	CAIRKTGQEHNEQFF
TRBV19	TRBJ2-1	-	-	TGTGCCAGTAGCCCGAGGGACAATGAGCAGTTCTTC	CASSPRDNEQFF
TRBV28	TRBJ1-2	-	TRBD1	TGTGCCAGCAGTTGGGACAGGGGGCCCGTCGGCTACACCTTC	CASSWDRGPVGYTF
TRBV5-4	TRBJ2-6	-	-	TGTGCCAGCAGCCCTGCGGGGGCGGGTGGGGCCAACGTCCTGACTTTC	CASSPAGAGGANVLTF
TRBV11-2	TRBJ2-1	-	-	TGTGCCAGCAGCCAGTTAACCCCAGGGATACAGTTCTTC	CASSQLTPGIQFF
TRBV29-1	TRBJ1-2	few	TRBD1	TGCAGCGTTGAAGAAAGGGGCAGGGGGCGGATTGCGTCCTCGGGCTACACCTTC	CSVEERGRGRIASSGYTF
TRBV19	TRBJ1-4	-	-	TGTGCCAGTAGCATATCCCCCTCCGAGGCCCAGAATGAAAAACTGTTTTTT	CASSISPSEAQNEKLFF
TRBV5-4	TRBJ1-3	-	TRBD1	TGTGCCAGCAGCCTGCAGGGGGTGGAAAACACCATATATTTT	CASSLQGVENTIYF
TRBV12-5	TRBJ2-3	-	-	TGTGCTAGTGGTTTACTCGGGGGTGCAGATACGCAGTATTTT	CASGLLGGADTQYF
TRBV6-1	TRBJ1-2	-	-	TGTGCCAGCAGTGATTTGGTCAGGGTACAGTCTAACTATGGCTACACCTTC	CASSDLVRVQSNYGYTF
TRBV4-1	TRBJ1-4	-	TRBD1	TGCGCCAGCAGCCCGGGACAGGCAAATGAAAAACTGTTTTTT	CASSPGQANEKLFF
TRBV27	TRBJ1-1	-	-	TGTGCCAGCGCTACGCGGGGCACTGAAGCTTTCTTT	CASATRGTEAFF
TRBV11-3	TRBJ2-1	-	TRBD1	TGTGCCAGCAGCCGGACAGGGGGATGGGACTACAATGAGCAGTTCTTC	CASSRTGGWDYNEQFF
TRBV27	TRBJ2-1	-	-	TGTGCCAGCAGTCCCTACTCGAATCCCTACTACAATGAGCAGTTCTTC	CASSPYSNPYYNEQFF
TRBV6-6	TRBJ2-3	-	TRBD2	TGTGCCAGCAAGCAAGGACTAGCGGGGCCCGATACGCAGTATTTT	CASKQGLAGPDTQYF
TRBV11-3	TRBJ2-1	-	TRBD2	TGTGCCAGCAGCCGTGGGACTAGCGGGAGTAATGAGCAGTTCTTC	CASSRGTSGSNEQFF
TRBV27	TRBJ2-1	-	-	TGTGCCAGCAGTTTATCACCCCCCGGAGTAGTCTACAATGAGCAGTTCTTC	CASSLSPPGVVYNEQFF
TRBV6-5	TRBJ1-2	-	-	TGTGCCAGCAGTTACGGGCGGGGCTATGGCTACACCTTC	CASSYGRGYGYTF
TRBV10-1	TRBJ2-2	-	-	TGCGCCAGCAGGGGAACAGGCTCGGGCACCGGGGAGCTGTTTTTT	CASRGTGSGTGELFF
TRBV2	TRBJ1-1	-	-	TGTGCCAGCAGTGAGGGGCGGTTGGGAGGTGAAGCTTTCTTT	CASSEGRLGGEAFF
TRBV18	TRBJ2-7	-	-	TGTGCCAGCTCACCGAGCGGCCTGCCCGAGCAGTACTTC	CASSPSGLPEQYF
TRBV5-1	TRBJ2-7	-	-	TGCGCCAGCAGCTCCGCAGGTAGCGGCTTCTACGAGCAGTACTTC	CASSSAGSGFYEQYF
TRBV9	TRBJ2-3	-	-	TGTGCCAGCAGCGGGACTAACAGCGCGGTAATCACAGATACGCAGTATTTT	CASSGTNSAVITDTQYF
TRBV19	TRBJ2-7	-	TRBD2	TGTGCCACCTCTGCGACTAGCATATACGAGCAGTACTTC	CATSATSIYEQYF
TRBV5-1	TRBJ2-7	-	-	TGCGCCAGCAGCAGGAGACAGGGACTCCCCTACGAGCAGTACTTC	CASSRRQGLPYEQYF
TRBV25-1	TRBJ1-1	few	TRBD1	TGTGCCAGCAGTGAGAGGAGGGGGCCGGCTTTCTTT	CASSERRGPAFF
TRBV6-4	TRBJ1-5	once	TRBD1	TGTGCCAGCAGTGAGGGGTCTAGGGGGCATACTCAGCCCCAGCATTTT	CASSEGSRGHTQPQHF
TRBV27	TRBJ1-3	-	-	TGTGCCAGCTGGGGCGACGGAAACACCATATATTTT	CASWGDGNTIYF
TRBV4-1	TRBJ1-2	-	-	TGCGCCAGCAGCCAAGTCCGGGAAAGAGGGGGGGGCCGCCGGAATGGCTACACCTTC	CASSQVRERGGGRRNGYTF
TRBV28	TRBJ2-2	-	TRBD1	TGTGCCAGCAGTCCAGGGGGTGCCGGGGAGCTGTTTTTT	CASSPGGAGELFF
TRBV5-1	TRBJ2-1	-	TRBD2	TGCGCCAGCAGCTCGGACCCTAGCGGGAGGGCCGGTGAGCAGTTCTTC	CASSSDPSGRAGEQFF
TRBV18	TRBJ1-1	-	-	TGTGCCAGCTCACCGGGCCAGGTGGACACTGAAGCTTTCTTT	CASSPGQVDTEAFF
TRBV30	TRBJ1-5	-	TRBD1	TGTGCCTGGAGTCCTCCCGGGACAGGGTATCAGCCCCAGCATTTT	CAWSPPGTGYQPQHF
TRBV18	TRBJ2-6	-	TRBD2	TGTGCCACCAAAACCGGGACTAGCGGGCCCTCCTCTGGGGCCAACGTCCTGACTTTC	CATKTGTSGPSSGANVLTF
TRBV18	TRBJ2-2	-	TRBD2	TGTGCCAGCTCTCCTGGACTAGCGGGTTCGAACACCGGGGAGCTGTTTTTT	CASSPGLAGSNTGELFF
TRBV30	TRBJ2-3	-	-	TGTGCCTTTTCCCTCCAGCGGGTTAGCACAGATACGCAGTATTTT	CAFSLQRVSTDTQYF
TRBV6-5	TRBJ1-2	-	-	TGTGCCAGCAGTTACGAGGGTCGGAACTATGGCTACACCTTC	CASSYEGRNYGYTF
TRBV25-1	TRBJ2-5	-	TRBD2	TGTGCCAGCAGCCAAAGGACTAGCGGAAAAGAGACCCAGTACTTC	CASSQRTSGKETQYF
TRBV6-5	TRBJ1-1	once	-	TGTGCCAGCAGTTACTGGGCCAGAGCGGCTGAAGCTTTCTTT	CASSYWARAAEAFF
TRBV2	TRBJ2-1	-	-	TGTGCCAGCAGTGGCACCCCAAGCCCCCCAAATGAGCAGTTCTTC	CASSGTPSPPNEQFF
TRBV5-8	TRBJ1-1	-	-	TGTGCCAGCAGCTGGGGAGGGGTGGGGACTGAAGCTTTCTTT	CASSWGGVGTEAFF
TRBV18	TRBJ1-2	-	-	TGTGCCAGCTCACCCCAGGTCCTCTATGGCTACACCTTC	CASSPQVLYGYTF
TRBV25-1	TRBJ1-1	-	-	TGTGCCAGCAGTATGGACCGGGGGAGGGCTTTCTTT	CASSMDRGRAFF
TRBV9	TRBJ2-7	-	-	TGTGCCAGCAGCTCAGGGGGGAGCGGCGAGCAGTACTTC	CASSSGGSGEQYF